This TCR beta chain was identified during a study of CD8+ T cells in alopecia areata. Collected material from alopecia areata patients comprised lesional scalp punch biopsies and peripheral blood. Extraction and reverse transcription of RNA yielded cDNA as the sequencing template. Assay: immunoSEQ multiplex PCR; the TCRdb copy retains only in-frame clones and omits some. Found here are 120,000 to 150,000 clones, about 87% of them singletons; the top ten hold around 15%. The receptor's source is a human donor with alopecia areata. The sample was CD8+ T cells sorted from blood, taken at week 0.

CDR3 bases: TGTGCCTGGACCCACCAAGGGGGACAGCCTTTCTATGGCTACACCTTC. Its protein is CAWTHQGGQPFYGYTF. The rearrangement joins TRBV30 to TRBJ1-2, with 7 bases that match TRBD1. CDR3 length: 16 amino acids. Looked up from germline, CDR1 is GTSNPN and CDR2 is SVGIG (reference sequence). V dropped 4 bases and J dropped 4; count of bases not matched to a gene: 15.